This T cell receptor (beta chain) is from a study of blood T cell repertoires in COVID-19. Overall study context: In each case, the material was cDNA or gDNA derived from T cells, B-cell-depleted T cells, or PBMCs.

As processed by the authors: How many nucleated cells were present was estimated from reference gene primer amplification. Profiled with immunoSEQ multiplex PCR; TCRdb holds only in-frame clones, not every one. The D gene and trimming were derived from the DNA, and the V and J assignments and clone size from that table. In the table there are about 240,000 clones, roughly nine tenths of which are singletons. The CDR3 runs to 14 residues. The germline CDR1 and CDR2 sequences are MNHEY and SVGAGI. Trimming at V came to 8 bases and at J to 4 bases, leaving 6 bases not matched to a gene. The chain has TRBV6-5 and TRBJ2-7, with TRBD2 matching 12 bases. The sequencing sample was made of peripheral blood. This receptor was taken from a man between 60 and 70 years old who had recovered from COVID-19. The CDR3 reads CASSTSGGLYEQYF. The CDR3 coding sequence is TGTGCCAGCTCTACTAGCGGGGGGTTATACGAGCAGTACTTC.